This TCR beta chain was identified during a study of identical twins. Each CDR3 protein gets one entry after TCRdb re-called the 5' RACE reads with MiXCR. This table has 400,000 to 550,000 distinct CDR3 sequences, about 20% appearing once. V lost 3 bases and J 10 bases, leaving 13 bases between the germline ends. Germline CDR1 is MNHEY and CDR2 is SMNVEV (reference sequence). The CDR3 has 14 residues. Another study also made use of these data, one on T cells expressing NK-cell markers. According to that study: Each of several donors carried dominant NKG2C+ clonotypes accounting for about 1.0-7.0% of CD8+ T cells. Once again these clonotypes came out on top in the CD3+CD56-NKG2C+ fraction of a few donors. Questions lingered over whether expanded NKG2C+ T cell clones were HCMV-specific.

The chain links TRBV27 to TRBJ1-6; tentatively, D is TRBD1 (5 bases). The TCR sequence derives from a woman under 30 in good health. The sequenced material came from CD4+ T cells sorted from blood. The CDR3 coding sequence is TGTGCCAGCAGTTTCGTGGGGGGTGGGTCACCCCTCCACTTT. The encoded protein is CASSFVGGGSPLHF.